This T cell receptor beta chain was retrieved from a study of T cell responses to AZD1222 COVID-19 vaccine. General observations from the study: A rise in Spike-specific TCR breadth and depth followed two AZD1222 doses. Donors in the cohort were predominantly white British and more often female, and clonal diversity was possibly underestimated. The span of vaccine-associated CD4 TCRs extended across spike, with dominance at 160-218 and 743-854.

The CDR3 consists of 14 residues. Germline V CDR1 and CDR2: MNHEY, SMNVEV (reference sequence). Trimming stripped 3 bases from V and 5 bases from J, with 13 bases between. The table came from immunoSEQ multiplex PCR; TCRdb's copy has only in-frame clones and leaves some out. The table includes about 130,000 clones, 90% detected once. Concerning this clone itself: Its antigen is not identified.

The sequenced sample was peripheral blood, obtained on day 0 of AZD1222 vaccination. The clonotype comes from an adult in good health. This chain connects TRBV27 to TRBJ1-1, with D unclear. Here the CDR3 DNA reads TGTGCCAGCAGTTTCACGGGCGCTGGGACTGAAGCTTTCTTT. Amino acid sequence: CASSFTGAGTEAFF.